This T cell receptor beta chain derives from a study of early stage breast cancer tumors. Study-level information: Invasive lobular carcinomas made up about 30% of the 12 ER+/PR+/HER2- tumors.

The study's findings and limits: Tumor and normal breast were distinguished via blood comparison in most of the 16 patients. Tumors had 2 to 3-fold higher T cell density than normal breast.

Remarks on this clone: Its matching antigen is unknown.

CDR3 length: 13 amino acids. Germline V gene lookup returns CDR1 SGDLS and CDR2 YYNGEE. Between the trimmed V and J ends, which lost 0 bases and 2 bases, there was a span of 4 bases. Here immunoSEQ multiplex PCR was the method, and the copy in TCRdb shows in-frame clones only, minus some. The sample has about 58,000 clones, about three quarters seen once. This clonotype was sampled from a person aged 25 to 45 with breast cancer. The sample was blood. This chain joins TRBV9 and TRBJ2-3; D uncertain. CDR3 residues: CASSVVNTDTQYF. CDR3 sequence (DNA): TGTGCCAGCAGCGTAGTAAACACAGATACGCAGTATTTT.